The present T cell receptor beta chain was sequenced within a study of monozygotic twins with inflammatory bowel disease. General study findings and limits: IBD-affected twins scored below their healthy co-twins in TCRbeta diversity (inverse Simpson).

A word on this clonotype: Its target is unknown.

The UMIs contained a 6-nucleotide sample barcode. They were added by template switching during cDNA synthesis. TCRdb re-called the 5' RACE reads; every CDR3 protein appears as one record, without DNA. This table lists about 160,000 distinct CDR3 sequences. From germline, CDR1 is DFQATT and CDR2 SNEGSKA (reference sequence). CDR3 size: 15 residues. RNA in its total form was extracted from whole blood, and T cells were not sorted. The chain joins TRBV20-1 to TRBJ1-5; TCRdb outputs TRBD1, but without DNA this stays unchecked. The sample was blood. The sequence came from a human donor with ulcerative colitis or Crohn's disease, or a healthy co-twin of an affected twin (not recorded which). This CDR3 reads CSAFHPGGSNQPQHF.